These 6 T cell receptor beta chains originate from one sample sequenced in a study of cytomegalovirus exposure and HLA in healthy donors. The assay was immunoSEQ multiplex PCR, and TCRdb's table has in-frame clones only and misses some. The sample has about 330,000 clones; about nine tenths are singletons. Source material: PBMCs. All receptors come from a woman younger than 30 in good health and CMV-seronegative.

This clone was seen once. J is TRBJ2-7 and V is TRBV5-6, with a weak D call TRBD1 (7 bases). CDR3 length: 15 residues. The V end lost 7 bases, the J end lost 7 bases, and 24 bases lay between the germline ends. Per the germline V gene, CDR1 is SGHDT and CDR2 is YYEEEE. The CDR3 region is CASPPEGTAVKEQYF. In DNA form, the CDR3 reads TGTGCCAGCCCCCCGGAGGGGACAGCTGTAAAGGAGCAGTACTTC.

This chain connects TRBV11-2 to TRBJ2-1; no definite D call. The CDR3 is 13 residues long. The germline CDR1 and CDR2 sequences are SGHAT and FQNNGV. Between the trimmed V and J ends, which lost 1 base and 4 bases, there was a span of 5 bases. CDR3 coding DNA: TGTGCCAGCAGCTTAGCGGGTTACAATGAGCAGTTCTTC. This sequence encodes CASSLAGYNEQFF. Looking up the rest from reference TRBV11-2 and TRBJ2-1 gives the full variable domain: EAGVAQSPRYKIIEKRQSVAFWCNPISGHATLYWYQQILGQGPKLLIQFQNNGVVDDSQLPKDRFSAERLKGVDSTLKIQPAKLEDSAVYLCASSLAGYNEQFFGPGTRLTVL.

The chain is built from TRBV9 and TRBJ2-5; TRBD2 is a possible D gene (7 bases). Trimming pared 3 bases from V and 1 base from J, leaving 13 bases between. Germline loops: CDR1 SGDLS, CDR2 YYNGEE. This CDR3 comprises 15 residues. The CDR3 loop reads CASSGGGDTQETQYF. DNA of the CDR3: TGTGCCAGCAGCGGAGGGGGGGACACCCAAGAGACCCAGTACTTC.

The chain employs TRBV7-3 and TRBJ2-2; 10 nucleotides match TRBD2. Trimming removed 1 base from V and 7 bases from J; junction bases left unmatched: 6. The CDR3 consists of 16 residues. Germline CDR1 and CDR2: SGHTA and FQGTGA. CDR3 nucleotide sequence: TGTGCCAGCAGCTTAAGGCTAGCGGGAGATGACGGGGAGCTGTTTTTT. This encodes CASSLRLAGDDGELFF.

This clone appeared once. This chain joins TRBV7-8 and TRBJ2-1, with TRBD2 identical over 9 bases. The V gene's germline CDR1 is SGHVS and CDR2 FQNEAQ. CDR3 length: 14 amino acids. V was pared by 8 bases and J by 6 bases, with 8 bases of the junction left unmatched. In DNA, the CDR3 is TGTGCCAGCCTCCGGGCGGGAGGGGGCAATGAGCAGTTCTTC. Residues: CASLRAGGGNEQFF.

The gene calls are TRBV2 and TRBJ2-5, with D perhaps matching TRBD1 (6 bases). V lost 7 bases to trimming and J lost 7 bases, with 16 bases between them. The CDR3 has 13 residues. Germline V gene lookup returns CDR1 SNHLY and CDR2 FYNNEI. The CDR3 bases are TGTGCCAGCATGGACAGTACTACAGGGACCCAGTACTTC. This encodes CASMDSTTGTQYF.